This TCR beta chain was profiled in a study of T cells in localized non-small cell lung cancer. Assay used: immunoSEQ multiplex PCR; TCRdb lists only in-frame clones, some missing. The repertoire consists of about 33,000 clones, with around 84% occurring once and the leading ten covering 35% to 45%. Points from the study as a whole: Paired adjacent lung recovered a median approximately 57 of the top 100 tumor clones.

The CDR3 runs to 15 residues. Germline loops: CDR1 MRHNA, CDR2 SNTAGT. The trim removed 4 bases at V and 0 bases at J, leaving 1 base unmatched. This clone turned up a few times. Its cognate antigen is unknown. The sequences come from peripheral blood, collected before any cancer treatment. The chain employs TRBV6-4 and TRBJ2-1, with 9 nucleotides matching TRBD2. This sequence was found in a male donor older than 55 with stage II squamous cell lung carcinoma. CDR3 residues: CASSASGNSYNEQFF. The CDR3 bases are TGTGCCAGCAGTGCTAGCGGGAACTCCTACAATGAGCAGTTCTTC.